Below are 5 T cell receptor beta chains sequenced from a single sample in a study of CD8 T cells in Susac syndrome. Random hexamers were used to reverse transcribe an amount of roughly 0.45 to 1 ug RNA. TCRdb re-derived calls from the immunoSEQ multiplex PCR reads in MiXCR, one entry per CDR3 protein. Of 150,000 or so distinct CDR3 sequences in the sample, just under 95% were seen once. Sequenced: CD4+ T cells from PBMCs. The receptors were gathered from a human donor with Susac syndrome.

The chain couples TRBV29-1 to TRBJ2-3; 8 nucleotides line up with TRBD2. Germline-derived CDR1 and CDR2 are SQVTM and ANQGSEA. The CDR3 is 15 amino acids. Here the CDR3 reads CSLTRGGTSTDTQYF. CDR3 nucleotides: TGCAGTCTTACCCGCGGGGGGACTAGCACAGATACGCAGTATTTT.

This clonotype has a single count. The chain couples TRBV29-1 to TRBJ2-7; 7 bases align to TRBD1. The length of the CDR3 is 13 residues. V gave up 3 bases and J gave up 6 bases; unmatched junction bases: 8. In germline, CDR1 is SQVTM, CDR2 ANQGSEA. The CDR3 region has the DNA TGCAGCGTTGAGAAAGCAGGGGGTGGCGAGCAGTACTTC. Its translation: CSVEKAGGGEQYF.

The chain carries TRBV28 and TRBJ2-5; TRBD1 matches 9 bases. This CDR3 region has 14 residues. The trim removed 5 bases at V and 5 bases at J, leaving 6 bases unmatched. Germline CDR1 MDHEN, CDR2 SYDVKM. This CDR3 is CASSTPGTGETQYF. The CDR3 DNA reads TGTGCCAGCAGTACACCCGGGACAGGGGAGACCCAGTACTTC.

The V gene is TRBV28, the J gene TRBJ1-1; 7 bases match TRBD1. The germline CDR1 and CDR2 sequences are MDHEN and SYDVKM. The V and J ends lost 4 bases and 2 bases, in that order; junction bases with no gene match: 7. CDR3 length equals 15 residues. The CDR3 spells CASSSGGQSNTEAFF. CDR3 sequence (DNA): TGTGCCAGCAGTTCGGGGGGACAGTCAAACACTGAAGCTTTCTTT.

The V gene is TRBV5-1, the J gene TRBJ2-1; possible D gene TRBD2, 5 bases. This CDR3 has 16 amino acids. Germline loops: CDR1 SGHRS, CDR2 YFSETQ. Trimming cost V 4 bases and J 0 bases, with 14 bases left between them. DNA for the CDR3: TGCGCCAGCAGCCCAGAGAGCGGTAGCTCCTACAATGAGCAGTTCTTC. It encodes CASSPESGSSYNEQFF.